This T cell receptor beta chain was profiled in a study of CD8+ T cells in alopecia areata. Study summary: Each day, treated patients took oral tofacitinib twice, at 5 to 10 mg per dose. Study findings and constraints: Normal skin's resident alphabeta T cells are sequenced alongside lesional scalp T cells. Clonality was higher in lesional than normal scalp, especially in alopecia totalis/universalis.

As the sequencing template, cDNA was produced by extracting RNA and reverse transcribing it. Generated by immunoSEQ multiplex PCR, the TCRdb table keeps only in-frame clones and is missing some. The sample records about 42,000 clones, 55% to 75% being singletons. This CDR3 is 14 amino acids long. Losses at the gene ends were 3 bases for V and 0 bases for J; bases not matched to a gene: 5. The germline V gene encodes CDR1 SQVTM and CDR2 ANQGSEA. This sample's treatment: oral pan-JAK inhibitor, 5-10 mg twice daily. In regard to this clone: Its antigen remains unknown.

The chain combines TRBV29-1 with TRBJ2-7; 7 bases align to TRBD1. The sequence came from a human donor with alopecia areata. The source material was CD8+ T cells sorted from blood, sampled at week 4, from a patient treated with tofacitinib. The CDR3 DNA reads TGCAGCGTTGAGGGCGGACAGGCCTCCTACGAGCAGTACTTC. This encodes CSVEGGQASYEQYF.